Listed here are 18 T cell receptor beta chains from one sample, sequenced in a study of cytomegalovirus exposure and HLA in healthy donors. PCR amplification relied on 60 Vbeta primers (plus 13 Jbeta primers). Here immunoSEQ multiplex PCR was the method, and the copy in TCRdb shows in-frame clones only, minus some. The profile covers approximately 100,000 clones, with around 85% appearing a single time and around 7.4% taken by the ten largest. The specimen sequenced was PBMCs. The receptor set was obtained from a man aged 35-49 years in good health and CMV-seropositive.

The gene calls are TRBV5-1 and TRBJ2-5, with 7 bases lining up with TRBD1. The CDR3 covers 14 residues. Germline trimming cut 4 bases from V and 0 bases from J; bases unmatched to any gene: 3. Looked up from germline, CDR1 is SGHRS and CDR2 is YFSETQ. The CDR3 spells CASSATGDQETQYF. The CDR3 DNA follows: TGCGCCAGCAGCGCAACAGGGGACCAAGAGACCCAGTACTTC.

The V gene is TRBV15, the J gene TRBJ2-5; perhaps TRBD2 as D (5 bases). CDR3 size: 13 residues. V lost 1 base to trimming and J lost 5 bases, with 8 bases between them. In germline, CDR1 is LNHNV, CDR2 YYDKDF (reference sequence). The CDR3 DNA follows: TGTGCCACCAGCAGAGGACGGAGGGAGACCCAGTACTTC. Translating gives CATSRGRRETQYF.

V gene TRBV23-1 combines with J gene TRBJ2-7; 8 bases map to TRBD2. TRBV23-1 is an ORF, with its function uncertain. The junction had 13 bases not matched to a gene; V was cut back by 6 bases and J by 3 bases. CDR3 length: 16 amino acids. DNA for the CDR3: TGCGCCAGCAGCCAAAGGAGGGGGACTAGGTACTACGAGCAGTACTTC. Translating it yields CASSQRRGTRYYEQYF.

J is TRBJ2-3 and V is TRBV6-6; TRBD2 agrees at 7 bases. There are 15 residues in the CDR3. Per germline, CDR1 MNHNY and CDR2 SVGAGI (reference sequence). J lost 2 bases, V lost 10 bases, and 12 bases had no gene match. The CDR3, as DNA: TGTGCCACAAACAGTTACGAGCGGGACACAGATACGCAGTATTTT. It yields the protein CATNSYERDTDTQYF.

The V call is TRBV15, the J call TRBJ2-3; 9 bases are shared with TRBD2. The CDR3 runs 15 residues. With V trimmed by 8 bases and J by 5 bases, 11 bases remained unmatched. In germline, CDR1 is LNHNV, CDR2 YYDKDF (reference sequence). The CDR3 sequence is CATATGRGGIDTQYF. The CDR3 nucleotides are TGTGCCACCGCAACCGGGCGGGGGGGTATAGATACGCAGTATTTT.

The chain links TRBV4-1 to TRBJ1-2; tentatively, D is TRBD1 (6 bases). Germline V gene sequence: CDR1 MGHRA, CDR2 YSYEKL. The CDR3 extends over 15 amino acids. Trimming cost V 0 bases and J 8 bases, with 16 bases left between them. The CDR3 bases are TGCGCCAGCAGCCAAGATCGGGGACAAGCCTCGGGCTACACCTTC. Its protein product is CASSQDRGQASGYTF.

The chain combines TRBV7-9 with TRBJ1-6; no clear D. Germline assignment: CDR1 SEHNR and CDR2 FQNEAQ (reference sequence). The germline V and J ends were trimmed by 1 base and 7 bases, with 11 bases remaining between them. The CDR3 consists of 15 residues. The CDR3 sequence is CASSLGGQPNSPLHF. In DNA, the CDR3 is TGTGCCAGCAGCTTAGGCGGGCAGCCAAATTCACCCCTCCACTTT.

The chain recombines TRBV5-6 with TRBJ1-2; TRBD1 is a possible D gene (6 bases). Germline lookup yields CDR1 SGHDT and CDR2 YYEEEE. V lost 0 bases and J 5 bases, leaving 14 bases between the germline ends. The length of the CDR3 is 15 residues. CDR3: CASSLGSTGGYGYTF. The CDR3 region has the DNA TGTGCCAGCAGCTTGGGATCGACAGGAGGATATGGCTACACCTTC.

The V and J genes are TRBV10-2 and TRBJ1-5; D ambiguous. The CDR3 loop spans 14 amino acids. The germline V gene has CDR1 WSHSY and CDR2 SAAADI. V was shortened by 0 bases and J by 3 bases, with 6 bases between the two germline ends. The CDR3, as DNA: TGCGCCAGCAGTGAGTCTAGCGACAATCAGCCCCAGCATTTT. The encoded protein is CASSESSDNQPQHF.

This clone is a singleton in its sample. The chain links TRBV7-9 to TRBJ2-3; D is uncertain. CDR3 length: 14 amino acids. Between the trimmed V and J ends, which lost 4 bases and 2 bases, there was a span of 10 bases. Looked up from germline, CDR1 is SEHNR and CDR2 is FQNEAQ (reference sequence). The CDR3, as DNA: TGTGCCAGCAGCTCCCCGACTTCCACAGATACGCAGTATTTT. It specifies CASSSPTSTDTQYF.

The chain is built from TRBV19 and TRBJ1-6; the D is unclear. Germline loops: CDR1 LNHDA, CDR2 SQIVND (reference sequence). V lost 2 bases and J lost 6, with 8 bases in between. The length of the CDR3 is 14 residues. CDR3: CASSIQNSNSPLHF. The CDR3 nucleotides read TGTGCCAGTAGTATACAGAATTCTAATTCACCCCTCCACTTT.

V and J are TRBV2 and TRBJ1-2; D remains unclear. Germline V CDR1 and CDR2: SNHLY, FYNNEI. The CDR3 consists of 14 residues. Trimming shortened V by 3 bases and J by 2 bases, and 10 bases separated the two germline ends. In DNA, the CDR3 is TGTGCCAGCAGTGAGGCCGGGTCCAACTATGGCTACACCTTC. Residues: CASSEAGSNYGYTF. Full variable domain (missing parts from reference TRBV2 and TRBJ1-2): EPEVTQTPSHQVTQMGQEVILRCVPISNHLYFYWYRQILGQKVEFLVSFYNNEISEKSEIFDDQFSVERPDGSNFTLKIRSTKLEDSAMYFCASSEAGSNYGYTFGSGTRLTVV.

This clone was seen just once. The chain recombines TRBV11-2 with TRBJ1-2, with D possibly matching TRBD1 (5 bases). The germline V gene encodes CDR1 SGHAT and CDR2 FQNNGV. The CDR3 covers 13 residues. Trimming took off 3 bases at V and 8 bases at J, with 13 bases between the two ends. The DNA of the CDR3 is TGTGCCAGCAGCTTGGACATCCTAATCGGCTACACCTTC. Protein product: CASSLDILIGYTF.

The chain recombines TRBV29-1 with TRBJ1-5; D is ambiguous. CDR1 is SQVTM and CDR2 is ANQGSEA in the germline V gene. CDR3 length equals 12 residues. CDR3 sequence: CSGGEGNQPQHF. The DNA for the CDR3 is TGCAGTGGCGGGGAAGGCAATCAGCCCCAGCATTTT. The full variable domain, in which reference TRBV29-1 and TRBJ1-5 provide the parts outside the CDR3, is SAVISQKPSRDICQRGTSLTIQCQVDSQVTMMFWYRQQPGQSLTLIATANQGSEATYESGFVIDKFPISRPNLTFSTLTVSNMSPEDSSIYLCSGGEGNQPQHFGDGTRLSIL.

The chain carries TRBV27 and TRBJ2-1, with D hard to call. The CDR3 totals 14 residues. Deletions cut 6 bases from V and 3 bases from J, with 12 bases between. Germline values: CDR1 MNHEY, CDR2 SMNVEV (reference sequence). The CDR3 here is CASSQDIRYNEQFF. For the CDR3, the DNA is TGTGCCAGCAGCCAAGACATTCGCTACAATGAGCAGTTCTTC.

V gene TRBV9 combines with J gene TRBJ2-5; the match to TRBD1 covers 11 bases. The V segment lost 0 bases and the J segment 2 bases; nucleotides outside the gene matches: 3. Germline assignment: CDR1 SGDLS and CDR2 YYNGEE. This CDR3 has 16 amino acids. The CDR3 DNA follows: TGTGCCAGCAGCGTAGAGGACAGGGGGCCGCAAGAGACCCAGTACTTC. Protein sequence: CASSVEDRGPQETQYF.

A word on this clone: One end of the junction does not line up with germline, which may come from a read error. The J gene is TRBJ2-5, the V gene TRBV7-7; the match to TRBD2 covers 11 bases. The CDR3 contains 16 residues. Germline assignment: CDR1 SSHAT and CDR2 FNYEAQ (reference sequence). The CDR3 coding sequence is TGTGCTAGCAGCTTAGCCGGGACTAGCGGACAAGAGACCCAGTACTTC. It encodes CASSLAGTSGQETQYF.

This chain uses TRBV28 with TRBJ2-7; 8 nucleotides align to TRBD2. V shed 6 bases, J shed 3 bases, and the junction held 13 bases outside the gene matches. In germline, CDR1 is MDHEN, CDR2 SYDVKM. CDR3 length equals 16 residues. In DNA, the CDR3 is TGTGCCAGCAGATTCGGCGGGGGGTACGGTGGCTACGAGCAGTACTTC. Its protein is CASRFGGGYGGYEQYF.